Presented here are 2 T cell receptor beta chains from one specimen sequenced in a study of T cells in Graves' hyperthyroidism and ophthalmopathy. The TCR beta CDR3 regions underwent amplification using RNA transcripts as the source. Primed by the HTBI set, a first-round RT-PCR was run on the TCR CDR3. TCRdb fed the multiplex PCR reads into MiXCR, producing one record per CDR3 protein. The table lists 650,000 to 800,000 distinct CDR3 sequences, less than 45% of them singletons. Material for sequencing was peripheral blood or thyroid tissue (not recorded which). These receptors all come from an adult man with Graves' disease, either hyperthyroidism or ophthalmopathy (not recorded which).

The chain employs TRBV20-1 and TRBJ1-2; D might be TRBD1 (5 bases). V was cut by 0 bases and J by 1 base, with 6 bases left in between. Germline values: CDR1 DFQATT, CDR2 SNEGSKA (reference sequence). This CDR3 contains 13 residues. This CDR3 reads CSAREQGNYGYTF. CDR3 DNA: TGCAGTGCTAGAGAGCAGGGTAACTATGGCTACACCTTC.

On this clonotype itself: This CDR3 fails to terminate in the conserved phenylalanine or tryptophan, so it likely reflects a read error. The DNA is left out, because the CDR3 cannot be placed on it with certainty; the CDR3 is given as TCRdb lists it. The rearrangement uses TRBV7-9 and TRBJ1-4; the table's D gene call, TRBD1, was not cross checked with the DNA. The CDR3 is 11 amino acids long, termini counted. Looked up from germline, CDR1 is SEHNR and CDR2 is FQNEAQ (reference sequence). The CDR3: CASSLEAQGFN.